The clone carrying this T cell receptor (beta chain) showed up many times. The antigen is unknown. Stated time point: patch test 1, 2 weeks after DPC sensitization. Noted treatment: therapeutic diphenylcyclopropenone sensitization with weekly scalp DPC. These data come from a study of human T cells and chemical hapten exposure. About the study: Epicutaneous patch tests delivered 0.01% DPC to the upper back, with evaluation at 6 days.

One entry per CDR3 protein, called by TCRdb with MiXCR from the RACE reads. Of about 120,000 distinct CDR3 sequences listed, about 13% are singletons. Findings and limits, study-wide: Large CDR3 similarity clusters arose significantly more often from expanded TCRs than from controls.

The CDR3 has 18 residues. The V segment lost 5 bases and the J segment 0 bases; nucleotides outside the gene matches: 12. In germline, CDR1 is LGHDT, CDR2 YNNKEL (reference sequence). This sequence originates from a man between 18 and 29 years old with alopecia areata. Some clones in this sample may be carry-over from other donors' samples. Source: whole blood, taken in connection with sensitization to the hapten diphenylcyclopropenone (DPC). This chain joins TRBV3-1 and TRBJ2-7; TRBD2 aligns across 11 bases. CDR3 region: CASSVPSGGLQSSYEQYF. In DNA, the CDR3 is TGTGCCAGCAGCGTCCCTAGCGGGGGGCTTCAAAGCTCCTACGAGCAGTACTTC.